A single T cell receptor beta chain is shown here with its context. No antigen is known for it. The data derive from a study of cytomegalovirus exposure and HLA in healthy donors. On the study more broadly: The roughly 120 validation repertoires, a later analysis reported, used the same platform as the 666 first-cohort repertoires. Study conclusions and caveats: High sensitivity and specificity were reportedly achieved when the classifier diagnosed cytomegalovirus status. Rare sequences made up most TCRs, while some public TCRs were found in many donors. Cytomegalovirus-associated TCR beta chains were listed, numbering 150 to 200.

Profiling relied on immunoSEQ multiplex PCR, and the TCRdb table lists in-frame clones only, not all of them. Here the sample spans 150,000 to 250,000 clones, about 81% being singletons. This CDR3 has 15 residues. The V segment lost 0 bases and the J segment 8 bases; nucleotides outside the gene matches: 4. CDR1 is SQVTM and CDR2 is ANQGSEA in the germline V gene. Input material: PBMCs. The chain combines TRBV29-1 with TRBJ2-1; the match to TRBD2 covers 13 bases. The receptor was isolated from a woman aged 25 to 39 in good health and CMV-seronegative. In DNA form, the CDR3 reads TGCAGCGTTGAAGAGAGGACTAGCGGGGGCGATGAGCAGTTCTTC. Protein: CSVEERTSGGDEQFF.